The entry below gives a single T cell receptor (beta chain) sequence along with its context. Its antigen is currently not known. Per-base qualities were not stored, and no clone one base away is much larger. This sample is part of a study of blood T cell repertoires in COVID-19 (TCRdb year 2020). Looking at the study overall: The collaborator samples originated in the United States, Italy and Spain and spanned the acute and convalescent phases of COVID-19. The prospective study material was composed of cDNA or gDNA derived from T cells, B-cell-depleted T cells, or PBMCs. The dataset comprised deeply sampled blood TCRbeta repertoires from subjects exposed to, actively infected with, or recovered from COVID-19. The repertoires were made available in a free public database intended to serve as a resource for research on the immune response to SARS-CoV-2. Samples came from the ongoing ImmuneRACE study (first 160 participants) plus 1,254 subjects from 6 global collaborators. Nearly every sample came with metadata listing a de-identified subject ID, COVID-19 status, age in years and sex. Where HLA class I and class II types were available, the types were taken from metadata supplied by the sample provider, not from assay-based typing.

On the study overall, not on this receptor specifically: How much clinical and demographic metadata was included differed by source and by participant, and the metadata was provided uncurated.

TCRbeta CDR3 regions were amplified from genomic DNA using the immunoSEQ Assay, a bias-controlled multiplex PCR. Turning to the authors' computational methods: The number of nucleated cells in each sample was estimated by amplification of reference gene primers within the assay. To quantify the absolute abundance of each unique TCRbeta CDR3 rearrangement, sequence reads were collapsed and filtered. For each sample, productive Simpson clonality was calculated as the square root of Simpson's diversity index across productive rearrangements. This is the immuneACCESS table as TCRdb keeps it, with only in-frame sequences that have V and J called. A part of the clones is gone; compared with another copy, unresolved V genes explain less than half, and the rest is unexplained. Clone size and the V and J calls come from that table; the DNA yielded D and trimming. Recorded for this sample are approximately 230,000 clones; around 88% of them occurred a single time. More than 3.5% of the sample comes from the top ten.

Participants in the prospective study were aged roughly 18 to 100 years, lived in more than 20 United States geographic areas, and enrolled through a virtual design. To assign participants to cohorts, the prospective study relied on clinical history that participants themselves reported in a screening survey and a study questionnaire. ImmuneRACE Cohort 3 recovered participants were defined by two consecutive negative NP/OP PCR tests, healthcare professional clearance, or symptom resolution. Each participant in the prospective study had whole blood, serum and a nasopharyngeal or oropharyngeal swab collected by mobile phlebotomists. Over a roughly two-month period, participants in the prospective study had the option of providing additional blood draws and questionnaires. Blood samples from the prospective study were shipped frozen or at room temperature prior to DNA extraction. V has 2 bases trimmed and J has 4 bases trimmed; junction bases matching no gene number 3. The germline V gene yields SGHAT for CDR1 and FQNNGV for CDR2. Reading from cysteine to phenylalanine, the CDR3 counts 15 amino acids. Kept here is only the CDR3 DNA, which spans 45 bases and is read in frame from base 1.

This receptor was taken from a woman aged 25 to 45 who had recovered from COVID-19. Recombination joined TRBV11-2 with TRBJ2-1; a stretch of 9 junction bases matches TRBD2. The specimen was PBMCs or T cells enriched from blood (not recorded which). The bases are TGTGCCAGCAGCTTAAGTAGCGGGAGTTACAATGAGCAGTTCTTC. Its translation is CASSLSSGSYNEQFF. With the rest looked up from the reference TRBV11-2 and TRBJ2-1 genes rather than sequenced, the full variable domain is EAGVAQSPRYKIIEKRQSVAFWCNPISGHATLYWYQQILGQGPKLLIQFQNNGVVDDSQLPKDRFSAERLKGVDSTLKIQPAKLEDSAVYLCASSLSSGSYNEQFFGPGTRLTVL.